The rows below give T cell receptor beta chains drawn from one sample of a study of beta chain features in type 1 diabetes. Sequencing used immunoSEQ multiplex PCR; TCRdb keeps in-frame clones, though not all of them. Of some 120,000 clones in the sample, approximately 15% were seen once. The sequenced sample consisted of central memory CD4+ T cells from blood. These receptors all come from a man younger than 35 with type 1 diabetes. Both conserved end residues are part of each CDR3. A D gene is named only where the DNA matches it firmly. Where a row states a size, it is once, few, many or the class of an expanded clone; other rows omit it.

D gene: .
J gene: TRBJ2-3
clone size: many
V gene: TRBV27
CDR3 DNA: TGTGCCAGCCGAGACCTCACAGATACGCAGTATTTT
CDR3 protein: CASRDLTDTQYF

D gene: .
J gene: TRBJ2-3
clone size: few
V gene: TRBV30
CDR3 DNA: TGTGCCTGGAGTGTAGGAGATACGCAGTATTTT
CDR3 protein: CAWSVGDTQYF

D gene: .
J gene: TRBJ1-1
clone size: .
V gene: TRBV9
CDR3 DNA: TGTGCCAGCAGCACCCAGAGCTGGGGAGGTACTGAAGCTTTCTTT
CDR3 protein: CASSTQSWGGTEAFF

D gene: .
J gene: TRBJ1-2
clone size: few
V gene: TRBV28
CDR3 DNA: TGTGCCAGCAGTTCCTCTTGGGCAGGGGATGGCTACACCTTC
CDR3 protein: CASSSSWAGDGYTF

D gene: .
J gene: TRBJ2-3
clone size: few
V gene: TRBV5-1
CDR3 DNA: TGCGCCAGCAGCGAAGGCCTCAGGGATACGCAGTATTTT
CDR3 protein: CASSEGLRDTQYF

D gene: .
J gene: TRBJ2-7
clone size: .
V gene: TRBV5-6
CDR3 DNA: TGTGCCAGCAGCAGGCGCCGGGATCCCGGGGACGAGCAGTACTTC
CDR3 protein: CASSRRRDPGDEQYF

D gene: .
J gene: TRBJ2-1
clone size: few
V gene: TRBV2
CDR3 DNA: TGTGCCAGCATGTACGACAGAGACAATGAGCAGTTCTTC
CDR3 protein: CASMYDRDNEQFF

D gene: .
J gene: TRBJ2-7
clone size: few
V gene: TRBV18
CDR3 DNA: TGTGCCAGCTCACCGTTAGCTGGCGAGCAGTACTTC
CDR3 protein: CASSPLAGEQYF

D gene: .
J gene: TRBJ1-5
clone size: .
V gene: TRBV30
CDR3 DNA: TGTGCCTGGAGTGGACCGCTACAGGGAGGGGGGCAGCCCCAGCATTTT
CDR3 protein: CAWSGPLQGGGQPQHF

D gene: .
J gene: TRBJ2-3
clone size: few
V gene: TRBV30
CDR3 DNA: TGTGCCTGGAGTCCTCTGAGAATTCCGCAGTATTTT
CDR3 protein: CAWSPLRIPQYF

D gene: .
J gene: TRBJ2-5
clone size: many
V gene: TRBV28
CDR3 DNA: TGTGCCAGCAGTTTATTCGTAGAGACCCAGTACTTC
CDR3 protein: CASSLFVETQYF

D gene: .
J gene: TRBJ1-1
clone size: few
V gene: TRBV29-1
CDR3 DNA: TGCAGCGCCCTGCGGGGGCTGGGGAACACTGAAGCTTTCTTT
CDR3 protein: CSALRGLGNTEAFF

D gene: .
J gene: TRBJ2-1
clone size: few
V gene: TRBV25-1
CDR3 DNA: TGTGCCAGCAGTAAGGCCCCGCATGAGCAGTTCTTC
CDR3 protein: CASSKAPHEQFF

D gene: TRBD1
J gene: TRBJ2-7
clone size: few
V gene: TRBV5-4
CDR3 DNA: TGTGCCAGCAGGGCGGGGACAGGGAGCTCCTACGAGCAGTACTTC
CDR3 protein: CASRAGTGSSYEQYF

D gene: .
J gene: TRBJ2-3
clone size: .
V gene: TRBV7-2
CDR3 DNA: TGTGCCAGCAGCGGGTATTTGGGCACAGATACGCAGTATTTT
CDR3 protein: CASSGYLGTDTQYF